The sequence of this T cell receptor beta chain was determined in a study of blood T cell repertoires in COVID-19. About the study: COVID-19 samples collected from the United States, Italy and Spain covered acute and convalescent phases. Sources were T cells, B-cell-depleted T cells, or PBMCs; the material itself was cDNA or gDNA.

In the authors' methods: Amplifying reference gene primers gave estimates of nucleated cell counts. The data were produced by immunoSEQ multiplex PCR, yet TCRdb's version contains in-frame clones alone and is incomplete. That table supplies the V and J calls and clone size; D and trimming were determined from the DNA. The sample has 95,000 to 120,000 clones; about 88% are singletons. The CDR3 totals 14 residues. CDR1 is KGHSH, CDR2 LQKENI, per germline. V was trimmed by 2 bases and J by 3 bases, leaving 8 bases between them. This TCR came from a man aged 35-49 years with acute or convalescent COVID-19. This rearrangement joins TRBV18 to TRBJ2-1; D possibly corresponds to TRBD2 (6 bases). Material: peripheral blood. The CDR3 region is CASSPTGDYNEQFF. DNA of the CDR3: TGTGCCAGCTCACCAACGGGGGACTACAATGAGCAGTTCTTC.